These 22 T cell receptor beta chains were all obtained from the same sample, sequenced in a study of blood T cell repertoires in COVID-19. Measured with immunoSEQ multiplex PCR; TCRdb has only the in-frame clones, and not every one. The sample consists of hundreds of thousands of clones, approximately 90% of them appearing once. The specimen sequenced was peripheral blood. These receptors were obtained from a man aged 18 to 35 with active or convalescent COVID-19.

V is TRBV4-2 and J is TRBJ1-3; 9 nucleotides agree with TRBD1. The CDR3 sequence is 16 residues long. Trimming cost V 4 bases and J 0 bases; bases outside gene matches: 4. CDR1 and CDR2 from the germline V gene are LGHNA and YNFKEQ. This CDR3 reads CASSPRDRDSGNTIYF. The CDR3 DNA is TGTGCCAGCAGCCCCCGGGACAGGGACTCTGGAAACACCATATATTTT.

The chain is built from TRBV9 and TRBJ2-3; TRBD2 might be the D (6 bases). Trimming left V 0 bases short and J 4 bases short, with 12 bases between. In germline, CDR1 is SGDLS, CDR2 YYNGEE. CDR3 size: 15 residues. The CDR3 protein is CASSVAALAADTQYF. The DNA for the CDR3 is TGTGCCAGCAGCGTAGCGGCTTTAGCGGCAGATACGCAGTATTTT.

About this clone: In the same sample, other DNA sequences code for this CDR3. The chain joins TRBV7-2 to TRBJ2-3; no firm D call. In germline, CDR1 is SGHTA, CDR2 FQGNSA. Trimming stripped 1 base from V and 1 base from J, with 6 bases between. The CDR3 consists of 14 residues. The DNA of the CDR3 is TGTGCCAGCAGCTTAGTCGGTGGCACAGATACGCAGTATTTT. Its protein is CASSLVGGTDTQYF.

The V gene is TRBV2, the J gene TRBJ2-5, with 9 nucleotides matching TRBD1. The CDR3 runs to 15 residues. V was clipped by 5 bases and J by 5 bases; unmatched bases: 9. Germline assignment: CDR1 SNHLY and CDR2 FYNNEI. CDR3 sequence: CASSPDRGGRETQYF. CDR3 coding DNA: TGTGCCAGCAGTCCGGACAGGGGAGGACGGGAGACCCAGTACTTC.

The V gene is TRBV11-2, the J gene TRBJ2-3; 10 bases map to TRBD2. CDR1 is SGHAT and CDR2 is FQNNGV in the germline V gene. The CDR3 runs to 18 residues. V lost 5 bases to trimming and J lost 1 base; unmatched junction nucleotides: 12. In nucleotides, the CDR3 is TGTGCCAGCAGCATGGGGACTAGCGCATACTTTGGCACAGATACGCAGTATTTT. Protein product: CASSMGTSAYFGTDTQYF.

The V and J genes are TRBV28 and TRBJ1-5; 9 nucleotides align to TRBD1. Trimming removed 6 bases from V and 0 bases from J; junction bases left unmatched: 3. Germline CDR1 is MDHEN and CDR2 is SYDVKM. The CDR3 contains 15 residues. CDR3 DNA: TGTGCCAGCAGAACAGGGGGCATTAGCAATCAGCCCCAGCATTTT. Its translation is CASRTGGISNQPQHF.

The chain couples TRBV6-2 or TRBV6-3 to TRBJ1-1, with D possibly being TRBD1 (5 bases). V lost 5 bases and J lost 7, with 11 bases in between. Germline V gives CDR1 MNHEY, CDR2 SVGEGT. This CDR3 comprises 12 residues. The CDR3: CASSRQYNEAFF. The CDR3 bases are TGTGCCAGCAGTCGACAGTATAATGAAGCTTTCTTT.

V and J are TRBV30 and TRBJ1-1, with 10 bases that match TRBD1. The germline gives CDR1 GTSNPN, CDR2 SVGIG (reference sequence). Trimming at V came to 5 bases and at J to 6 bases, leaving 6 bases not matched to a gene. The CDR3 loop spans 13 amino acids. CDR3 in amino acids: CAWHRDRGSEAFF. CDR3 DNA sequence: TGTGCCTGGCACCGGGACAGGGGTTCTGAAGCTTTCTTT.

The chain is built from TRBV6-2 or TRBV6-3 and TRBJ2-4; possibly TRBD1 for D (6 bases). Germline V gene data show CDR1 as MNHEY and CDR2 as SVGEGT. The V gene lost 5 bases and the J gene lost 2 bases, with 16 bases spanning the gap. The CDR3 contains 16 residues. The CDR3: CASSPTTRGTKNIQYF. CDR3 sequence (DNA): TGTGCCAGCAGTCCAACGACAAGGGGGACCAAAAACATTCAGTACTTC.

The CDR3 reads CAWSAMAGYTF. The CDR3 DNA reads as TGTGCCTGGAGTGCGATGGCTGGCTACACCTTC. V gene TRBV30 combines with J gene TRBJ1-2; D call uncertain. This CDR3 spans 11 amino acids. CDR1 is GTSNPN, CDR2 SVGIG, per germline (reference sequence). Trimming took off 1 base at V and 7 bases at J, with 7 bases between the two ends. The variable domain in full, completed from reference TRBV30 and TRBJ1-2, reads SQTIHQWPATLVQPVGSPLSLECTVEGTSNPNLYWYRQAAGRGLQLLFYSVGIGQISSEVPQNLSASRPQDRQFILSSKKLLLSDSGFYLCAWSAMAGYTFGSGTRLTVV.

The chain joins TRBV6-1 to TRBJ1-2; 11 bases line up with TRBD1. J gave up 4 bases and V 4 bases, and 8 bases lay outside the gene matches. This CDR3 has 16 amino acids. Per germline, CDR1 MNHNS and CDR2 SASEGT. In DNA, the CDR3 is TGTGCCAGCAGTGGGGGGCGGACAGGGGGCTTCTATGGCTACACCTTC. It is translated as CASSGGRTGGFYGYTF.

The CDR3 loop reads CASSPETGLGQYF. DNA of the CDR3: TGTGCCAGCTCACCTGAGACAGGGCTGGGGCAGTACTTC. This rearrangement joins TRBV18 to TRBJ2-7, with 7 bases that match TRBD1. This CDR3 has 13 residues. Germline CDR1 KGHSH, CDR2 LQKENI. The ends lost 3 bases at V and 9 bases at J; junction bases unmatched: 8.

V usage is TRBV4-3 and J usage is TRBJ2-3, with TRBD1 matching over 9 bases. Losses at the gene ends were 4 bases for V and 3 bases for J; bases not matched to a gene: 5. The CDR3 length is 15 residues. Germline loops: CDR1 LGHNA, CDR2 YSLEER. The CDR3 nucleotides read TGCGCCAGCAGCCCCCGCGGACAGGGGACAGATACGCAGTATTTT. Its protein is CASSPRGQGTDTQYF.

The rearrangement links TRBV6-6 to TRBJ1-5; 7 nucleotides line up with TRBD1. V lost 2 bases and J lost 5; bases outside the gene matches: 3. This CDR3 is built from 14 residues. Germline V gene sequence: CDR1 MNHNY, CDR2 SVGAGI (reference sequence). CDR3 amino acids: CASSYQDRDQPQHF. CDR3 nucleotide sequence: TGTGCCAGCAGTTACCAAGACAGGGATCAGCCCCAGCATTTT.

This chain links TRBV5-6 with TRBJ2-4, with TRBD2 as a possible D gene (6 bases). The CDR3 has 15 residues. Germline CDR1 SGHDT, CDR2 YYEEEE. Trimming shortened V by 1 base and J by 9 bases, and 17 bases separated the two germline ends. CDR3 nucleotides: TGTGCCAGCAGCTTGAATGTAGCGGCCCTTAGCATTCAGTACTTC. Translating it yields CASSLNVAALSIQYF.

This rearrangement joins TRBV3-1 (or the pseudogene TRBV3-2) to TRBJ1-1; 7 bases fit TRBD1. V trimming: 3 bases; J trimming: 7 bases; junction bases outside the gene matches: 8. CDR3 length: 14 residues. CDR1 and CDR2 (germline): LGHDT, YNNKEL (reference sequence). CDR3 bases: TGTGCCAGCAGCCACTCCGACAGGGACAGTGAAGCTTTCTTT. Translated: CASSHSDRDSEAFF.

This clone was seen once. CDR3 residues: CASSDRASGGHNEQFF. For the CDR3, the DNA is TGTGCCAGCAGCGACCGGGCTAGCGGGGGCCACAATGAGCAGTTCTTC. The chain has TRBV11-3 and TRBJ2-1; 10 bases map to TRBD2. Germline V gene sequence: CDR1 SGHNT, CDR2 YENEEA. The length of the CDR3 is 16 residues. V was pared by 5 bases and J by 5 bases, with 9 bases of the junction left unmatched. Full variable domain (rest looked up from reference TRBV11-3 and TRBJ2-1): EAGVVQSPRYKIIEKKQPVAFWCNPISGHNTLYWYLQNLGQGPELLIRYENEEAVDDSQLPKDRFSAERLKGVDSTLKIQPAELGDSAVYLCASSDRASGGHNEQFFGPGTRLTVL.

The V call is TRBV5-4, the J call TRBJ1-2; a possible D gene is TRBD1 (5 bases). Germline loops: CDR1 SGHNT, CDR2 YYREEE (reference sequence). The CDR3 has 12 residues. The V gene lost 3 bases and the J gene lost 8 bases, with 11 bases spanning the gap. DNA for the CDR3: TGTGCCAGCAGCTCCGACAGAGAGGGCTACACCTTC. Translation gives CASSSDREGYTF.

This chain uses TRBV5-6 with TRBJ2-1; possibly TRBD1 for D (6 bases). Per germline, CDR1 SGHDT and CDR2 YYEEEE. This CDR3 region has 17 residues. V was shortened by 4 bases and J by 3 bases, with 20 bases between the two germline ends. In DNA form, the CDR3 reads TGTGCCAGCAGCCCCCAGGCGTGGCAGGGGTACTACAATGAGCAGTTCTTC. It yields the protein CASSPQAWQGYYNEQFF.

A note on this clone: Additional DNA sequences in this sample encode the identical CDR3. This CDR3 is CASSPTGNYGYTF. The DNA for the CDR3 is TGTGCCAGCTCACCTACAGGGAACTATGGCTACACCTTC. This rearrangement joins TRBV18 to TRBJ1-2; TRBD1 might be the D (6 bases). The CDR3 totals 13 residues. Trimming left V 3 bases short and J 2 bases short, with 7 bases between. Germline-derived CDR1 and CDR2 are KGHSH and LQKENI.

V gene TRBV3-1 (or the pseudogene TRBV3-2) combines with J gene TRBJ1-5; maybe TRBD1 (5 bases). The germline V gene encodes CDR1 LGHDT and CDR2 YNNKEL (reference sequence). CDR3 size: 15 residues. Trimming pared 0 bases from V and 5 bases from J, leaving 11 bases between. CDR3 sequence: CASSQDGGVDQPQHF. The DNA for the CDR3 is TGTGCCAGCAGCCAAGATGGAGGGGTGGATCAGCCCCAGCATTTT.

The genes are TRBV19 and TRBJ2-3, with 8 bases lining up with TRBD2. V lost 10 bases to trimming and J lost 2 bases; unmatched junction nucleotides: 14. The CDR3 sequence is 16 residues long. Germline V gene sequence: CDR1 LNHDA, CDR2 SQIVND (reference sequence). The CDR3 region is CAISPTLAEFTDTQYF. CDR3 DNA sequence: TGTGCCATCTCCCCAACACTAGCGGAGTTCACAGATACGCAGTATTTT.